This T cell receptor beta chain stems from a study of blood T cell repertoires in COVID-19. Study background: The study drew acute and convalescent COVID-19 samples from the United States, Italy and Spain. T cells, B-cell-depleted T cells, or PBMCs provided the cDNA or gDNA that served as material.

Per germline, CDR1 LNHDA and CDR2 SQIVND (reference sequence). V lost 6 bases, J lost 6 bases, and 7 bases stayed unmatched. The CDR3 consists of 14 residues. Method: immunoSEQ multiplex PCR; TCRdb's copy keeps in-frame clones and lacks some. The data hold some 220,000 clones, with around 84% observed a single time. Material for sequencing was peripheral blood. The origin of this receptor is a human donor in a cohort sampled during active COVID-19. The chain combines TRBV19 with TRBJ2-3, with TRBD2 matching over 9 bases. CDR3 sequence: CASRPAGGRDTQYF. CDR3 bases: TGTGCCAGTAGGCCAGCGGGAGGACGCGATACGCAGTATTTT.